These 9 T cell receptor beta chains were sequenced from one sample in a study of T cell responses to AZD1222 COVID-19 vaccine. Produced via immunoSEQ multiplex PCR; TCRdb's table is partial and in-frame only. The top ten hold approximately 2% of the sample, which has some 150,000 clones, approximately 91% seen once. The material sequenced was peripheral blood, taken 28 days after the second AZD1222 dose. These receptors came from an adult who received the AZD1222 COVID-19 vaccine.

CDR3 in DNA: TGTGCCAGCAGCTTTTCGGAGGGGGCCACTGAAGCTTTCTTT. It encodes CASSFSEGATEAFF. The rearrangement links TRBV7-2 to TRBJ1-1; the match to TRBD1 covers 7 bases. The V gene's germline CDR1 is SGHTA and CDR2 FQGNSA. The CDR3 loop spans 14 amino acids. V shed 3 bases and J 4 bases; nucleotides not matched to a gene: 5.

The chain uses TRBV4-1 and TRBJ1-5; 12 nucleotides match TRBD1. V was pared by 3 bases and J by 6 bases, with 6 bases of the junction left unmatched. Looked up from germline, CDR1 is MGHRA and CDR2 is YSYEKL. The CDR3 spans 16 residues. CDR3 sequence reads: CASSQGDRGPGQPQHF. The CDR3 bases are TGCGCCAGCAGCCAGGGGGACAGGGGGCCGGGTCAGCCCCAGCATTTT.

The V and J genes are TRBV11-2 and TRBJ2-6; 7 nucleotides match TRBD1. Trimming removed 5 bases from V and 3 bases from J; junction bases left unmatched: 10. CDR3 length: 17 amino acids. Germline V gene sequence: CDR1 SGHAT, CDR2 FQNNGV. The CDR3 loop reads CASSTVGGVNGANVLTF. The CDR3 DNA follows: TGTGCCAGCAGCACAGTAGGGGGCGTTAATGGGGCCAACGTCCTGACTTTC.

The chain carries TRBV10-3 and TRBJ1-1; a possible D gene is TRBD1 (5 bases). There are 17 residues in the CDR3. The V end lost 3 bases, the J end lost 0 bases, and 17 bases lay between the germline ends. Per germline, CDR1 ENHRY and CDR2 SYGVKD. CDR3 DNA sequence: TGTGCCATCAGTGATTCCCCCAGACAGCTTATGAACACTGAAGCTTTCTTT. It encodes CAISDSPRQLMNTEAFF.

The chain links TRBV7-9 to TRBJ2-1, with 8 bases lining up with TRBD2. The CDR3 is 15 residues long. The junction had 6 bases not matched to a gene; V was cut back by 4 bases and J by 4 bases. The germline V gene has CDR1 SEHNR and CDR2 FQNEAQ (reference sequence). CDR3 in amino acids: CASSYGTRHYNEQFF. Written as DNA, the CDR3 is TGTGCCAGCAGCTACGGGACTAGGCATTACAATGAGCAGTTCTTC. Complete variable domain (other parts from reference TRBV7-9 and TRBJ2-1): DTGVSQNPRHKITKRGQNVTFRCDPISEHNRLYWYRQTLGQGPEFLTYFQNEAQLEKSRLLSDRFSAERPKGSFSTLEIQRTEQGDSAMYLCASSYGTRHYNEQFFGPGTRLTVL.

The CDR3 DNA follows: TGTGCCAGCAGCTCCTGGGCGGGGCGGGCCACTGAAGCTTTCTTT. Translated: CASSSWAGRATEAFF. The V and J genes are TRBV11-2 and TRBJ1-1; a weak D match, TRBD1 (5 bases). The CDR3 is 15 residues long. Germline assignment: CDR1 SGHAT and CDR2 FQNNGV. The V and J ends lost 4 bases and 4 bases respectively, with 16 bases between them. Supplemented by reference TRBV11-2 and TRBJ1-1, the full variable domain reads EAGVAQSPRYKIIEKRQSVAFWCNPISGHATLYWYQQILGQGPKLLIQFQNNGVVDDSQLPKDRFSAERLKGVDSTLKIQPAKLEDSAVYLCASSSWAGRATEAFFGQGTRLTVV.

The rearrangement links TRBV30 to TRBJ1-4; D is unclear. V dropped 5 bases and J dropped 0 bases, with 13 bases sitting between them. Per germline, CDR1 GTSNPN and CDR2 SVGIG (reference sequence). This CDR3 is built from 15 residues. The CDR3 nucleotides read TGTGCCTGGTCCCCGGACCTAGCAACTAATGAAAAACTGTTTTTT. Its protein product is CAWSPDLATNEKLFF. The full variable domain, its missing parts supplied by reference TRBV30 and TRBJ1-4, is SQTIHQWPATLVQPVGSPLSLECTVEGTSNPNLYWYRQAAGRGLQLLFYSVGIGQISSEVPQNLSASRPQDRQFILSSKKLLLSDSGFYLCAWSPDLATNEKLFFGSGTQLSVL.

This rearrangement joins TRBV7-6 to TRBJ2-3; 11 positions agree with TRBD1. Trimming removed 1 base from V and 5 bases from J; junction bases left unmatched: 5. The CDR3 loop spans 16 amino acids. The germline CDR1 and CDR2 sequences are SGHVS and FNYEAQ. CDR3 nucleotides: TGTGCCAGCAGCTTAGTGGTGGGACAGGGGGAAGATACGCAGTATTTT. It codes for CASSLVVGQGEDTQYF.

The chain has TRBV11-2 and TRBJ1-1; 7 positions agree with TRBD1. The V gene end was trimmed by 6 bases and the J gene end by 6 bases; junction bases not matched to a gene: 16. The CDR3 length is 16 residues. CDR1 is SGHAT, CDR2 FQNNGV, per germline. The CDR3 is CASSEGRGRGEAEAFF. The CDR3 DNA sequence: TGTGCCAGCAGTGAAGGGAGGGGGCGCGGGGAGGCTGAAGCTTTCTTT.